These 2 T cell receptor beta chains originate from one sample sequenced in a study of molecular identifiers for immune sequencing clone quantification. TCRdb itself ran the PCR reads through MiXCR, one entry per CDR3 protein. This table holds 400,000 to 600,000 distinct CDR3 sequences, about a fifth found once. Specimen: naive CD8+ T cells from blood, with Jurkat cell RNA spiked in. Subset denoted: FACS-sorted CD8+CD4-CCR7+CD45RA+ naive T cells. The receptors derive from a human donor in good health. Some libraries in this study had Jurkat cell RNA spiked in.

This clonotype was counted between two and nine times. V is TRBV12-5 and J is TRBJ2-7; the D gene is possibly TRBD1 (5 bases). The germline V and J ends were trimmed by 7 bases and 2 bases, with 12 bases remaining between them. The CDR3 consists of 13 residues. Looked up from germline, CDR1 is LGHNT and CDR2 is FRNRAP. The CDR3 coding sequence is TGTGCTAGTGCATCTGGGGCAACCTACGAGCAGTACTTC. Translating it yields CASASGATYEQYF.

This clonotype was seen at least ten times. The CDR3 region has the DNA TGTGCCAGCAGCACCAGAGCAACTAATGAAAAACTGTTTTTT. Protein: CASSTRATNEKLFF. The gene calls are TRBV7-9 and TRBJ1-4, with D unresolved. V was cut by 5 bases and J by 0 bases, with 7 bases left in between. The CDR3 extends over 14 amino acids. Germline CDR1 and CDR2: SEHNR and FQNEAQ (reference sequence).